This T cell receptor beta chain was sequenced for a study of T cell repertoires in cytomegalovirus infection. Using its own MiXCR run on the reads, TCRdb lists one record per CDR3 protein. The sample gives roughly 46,000 distinct CDR3 sequences, around 20% of which show up once; approximately 17% is in the top ten. This clonotype has at least ten counts. Its antigen remains unidentified. Deletions cut 0 bases from V and 1 base from J, with 13 bases between. Germline loops: CDR1 SGHDT, CDR2 YYEEEE. CDR3 length equals 16 residues. Sequences were obtained from PBMCs, sequenced either directly or after in vitro stimulation (not recorded which). The receptor was derived from a human donor in good health (CMV status not recorded). Some clones in this sample may be carry-over from other donors' samples. The chain carries TRBV5-6 and TRBJ1-2; the D gene is possibly TRBD1 (5 bases). The CDR3 DNA reads TGTGCCAGCAGCTTGGATGGAGGGCAGGGTAACTATGGCTACACCTTC. It specifies CASSLDGGQGNYGYTF.